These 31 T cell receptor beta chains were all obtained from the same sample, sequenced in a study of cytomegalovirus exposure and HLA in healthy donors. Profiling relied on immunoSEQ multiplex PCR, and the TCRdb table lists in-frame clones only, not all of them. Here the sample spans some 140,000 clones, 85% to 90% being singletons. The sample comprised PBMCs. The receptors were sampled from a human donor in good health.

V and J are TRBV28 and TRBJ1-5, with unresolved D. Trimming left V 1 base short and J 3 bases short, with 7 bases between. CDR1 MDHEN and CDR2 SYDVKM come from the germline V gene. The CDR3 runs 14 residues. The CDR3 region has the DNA TGTGCCAGCAGTTTATCTTCCTACAATCAGCCCCAGCATTTT. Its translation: CASSLSSYNQPQHF.

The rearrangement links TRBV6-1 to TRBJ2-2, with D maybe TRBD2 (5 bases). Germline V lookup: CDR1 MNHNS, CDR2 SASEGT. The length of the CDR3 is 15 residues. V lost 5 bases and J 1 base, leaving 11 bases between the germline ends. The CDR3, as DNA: TGTGCCAGCAGTTTTCTAGCCATGAACACCGGGGAGCTGTTTTTT. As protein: CASSFLAMNTGELFF.

The CDR3 here is CASSQSGGDEQFF. In nucleotides, the CDR3 is TGTGCCAGCAGCCAATCTGGAGGGGACGAGCAGTTCTTC. The chain uses TRBV16 and TRBJ2-1; weak D call: TRBD2 (6 bases). Trimming took off 0 bases at V and 10 bases at J, with 10 bases between the two ends. This CDR3 comprises 13 residues. Germline-derived CDR1 and CDR2 are KGHSY and FQNENV.

CDR3 nucleotides: TGTGCCAGCAGCGTAGGCTCTAGCGGGGGTCTTGATGAGCAGTTCTTC. Translated, it gives CASSVGSSGGLDEQFF. The genes are TRBV9 and TRBJ2-1, with TRBD2 identical over 10 bases. The CDR3 consists of 16 residues. The trim removed 0 bases at V and 8 bases at J, leaving 8 bases unmatched. CDR1 and CDR2 from the germline V gene are SGDLS and YYNGEE. Combining the CDR3 with reference TRBV9 and TRBJ2-1 gives the whole variable domain DSGVTQTPKHLITATGQRVTLRCSPRSGDLSVYWYQQSLDQGLQFLIQYYNGEERAKGNILERFSAQQFPDLHSELNLSSLELGDSALYFCASSVGSSGGLDEQFFGPGTRLTVL.

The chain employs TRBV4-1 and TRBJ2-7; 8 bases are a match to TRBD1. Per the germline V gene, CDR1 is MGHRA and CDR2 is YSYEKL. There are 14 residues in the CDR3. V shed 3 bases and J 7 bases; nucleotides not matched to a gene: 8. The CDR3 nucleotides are TGCGCCAGCAGCCAGGCCGGACAGGGTCGGGAGCAGTACTTC. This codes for CASSQAGQGREQYF.

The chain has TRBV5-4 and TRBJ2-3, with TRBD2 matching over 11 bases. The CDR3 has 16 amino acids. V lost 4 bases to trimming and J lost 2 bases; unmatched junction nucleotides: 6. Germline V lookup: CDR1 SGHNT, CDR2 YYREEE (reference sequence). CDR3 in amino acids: CASSLPGLAVTDTQYF. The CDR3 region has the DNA TGTGCCAGCAGCCTCCCGGGACTAGCGGTCACAGATACGCAGTATTTT.

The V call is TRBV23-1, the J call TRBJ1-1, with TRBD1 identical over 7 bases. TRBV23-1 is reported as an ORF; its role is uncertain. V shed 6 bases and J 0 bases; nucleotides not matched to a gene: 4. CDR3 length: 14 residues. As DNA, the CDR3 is TGCGCCAGCAGGGCGGGGACAGTGAACACTGAAGCTTTCTTT. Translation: CASRAGTVNTEAFF.

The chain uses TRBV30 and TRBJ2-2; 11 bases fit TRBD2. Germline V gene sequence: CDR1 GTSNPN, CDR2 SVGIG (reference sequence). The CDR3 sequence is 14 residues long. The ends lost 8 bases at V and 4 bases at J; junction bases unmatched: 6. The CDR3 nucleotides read TGTGCCCGGGTAGGACTAGCGGGCACCGGGGAGCTGTTTTTT. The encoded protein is CARVGLAGTGELFF.

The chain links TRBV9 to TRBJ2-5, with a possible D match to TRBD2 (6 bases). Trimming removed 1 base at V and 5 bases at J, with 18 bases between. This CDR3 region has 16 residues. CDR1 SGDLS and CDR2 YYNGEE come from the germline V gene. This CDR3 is CASSVSQGGRGETQYF. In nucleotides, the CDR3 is TGTGCCAGCAGCGTAAGCCAGGGAGGCCGGGGGGAGACCCAGTACTTC.

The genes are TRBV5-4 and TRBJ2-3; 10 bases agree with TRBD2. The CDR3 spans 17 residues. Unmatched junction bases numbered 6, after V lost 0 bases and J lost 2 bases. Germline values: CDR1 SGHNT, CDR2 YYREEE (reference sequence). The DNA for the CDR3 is TGTGCCAGCAGCTTGGTTCGGCTAGCGGGGGTCACAGATACGCAGTATTTT. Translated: CASSLVRLAGVTDTQYF.

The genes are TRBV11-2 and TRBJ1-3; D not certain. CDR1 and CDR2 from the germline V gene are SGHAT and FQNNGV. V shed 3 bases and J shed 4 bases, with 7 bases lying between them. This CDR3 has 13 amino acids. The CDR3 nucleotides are TGTGCCAGCAGCTTCGCGGGGGGAAACACCATATATTTT. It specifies CASSFAGGNTIYF. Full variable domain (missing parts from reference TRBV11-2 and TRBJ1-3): EAGVAQSPRYKIIEKRQSVAFWCNPISGHATLYWYQQILGQGPKLLIQFQNNGVVDDSQLPKDRFSAERLKGVDSTLKIQPAKLEDSAVYLCASSFAGGNTIYFGEGSWLTVV.

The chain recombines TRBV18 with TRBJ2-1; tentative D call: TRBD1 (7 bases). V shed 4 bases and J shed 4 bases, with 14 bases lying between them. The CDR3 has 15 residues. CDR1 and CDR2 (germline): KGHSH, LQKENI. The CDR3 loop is CASSLSRGVYNEQFF. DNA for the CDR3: TGTGCCAGCTCACTCTCCAGGGGGGTATACAATGAGCAGTTCTTC.

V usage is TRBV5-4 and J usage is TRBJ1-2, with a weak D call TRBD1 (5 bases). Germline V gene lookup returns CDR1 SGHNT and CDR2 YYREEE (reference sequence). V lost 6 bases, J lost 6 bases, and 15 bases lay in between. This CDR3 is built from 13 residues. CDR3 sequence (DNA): TGTGCCAGCACCCCGTCGGGGGTTGATGGCTACACCTTC. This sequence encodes CASTPSGVDGYTF.

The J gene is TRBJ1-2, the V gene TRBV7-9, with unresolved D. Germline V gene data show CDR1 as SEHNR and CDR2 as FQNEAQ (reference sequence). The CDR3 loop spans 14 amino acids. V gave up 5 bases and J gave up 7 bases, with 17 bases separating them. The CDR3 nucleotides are TGTGCCAGCAGCAGGGCTGGAGCGGTGGGTGGCTACACCTTC. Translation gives CASSRAGAVGGYTF.

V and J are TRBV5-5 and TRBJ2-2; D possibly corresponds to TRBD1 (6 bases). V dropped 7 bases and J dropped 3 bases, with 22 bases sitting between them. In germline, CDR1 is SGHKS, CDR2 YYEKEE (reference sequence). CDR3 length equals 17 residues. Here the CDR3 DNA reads TGTGCCAGCGCTCCCGATCGACAGGTTTTGTACACCGGGGAGCTGTTTTTT. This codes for CASAPDRQVLYTGELFF.

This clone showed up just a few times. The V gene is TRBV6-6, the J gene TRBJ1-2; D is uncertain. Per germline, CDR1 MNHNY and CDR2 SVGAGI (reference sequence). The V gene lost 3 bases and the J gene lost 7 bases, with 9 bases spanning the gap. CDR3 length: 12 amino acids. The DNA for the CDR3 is TGTGCCAGCAGTTATACCGGGTCTGGCTACACCTTC. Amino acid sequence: CASSYTGSGYTF.

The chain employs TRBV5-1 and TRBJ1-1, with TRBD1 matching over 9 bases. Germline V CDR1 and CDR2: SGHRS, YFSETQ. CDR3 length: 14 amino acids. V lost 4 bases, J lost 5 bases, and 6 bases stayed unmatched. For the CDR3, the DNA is TGCGCCAGCAGCCTGACCGGGACAGGGACTGAAGCTTTCTTT. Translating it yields CASSLTGTGTEAFF. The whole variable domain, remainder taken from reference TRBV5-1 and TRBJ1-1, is KAGVTQTPRYLIKTRGQQVTLSCSPISGHRSVSWYQQTPGQGLQFLFEYFSETQRNKGNFPGRFSGRQFSNSRSEMNVSTLELGDSALYLCASSLTGTGTEAFFGQGTRLTVV.

CDR3 nucleotides: TGTGCCAGCAGCATAAGCGGACTACACACAGATACGCAGTATTTT. It specifies CASSISGLHTDTQYF. The chain couples TRBV5-6 to TRBJ2-3; maybe TRBD2 (6 bases). Trimming removed 4 bases from V and 2 bases from J, with 14 bases in between. The CDR3 has 15 residues. Germline V gene lookup returns CDR1 SGHDT and CDR2 YYEEEE.

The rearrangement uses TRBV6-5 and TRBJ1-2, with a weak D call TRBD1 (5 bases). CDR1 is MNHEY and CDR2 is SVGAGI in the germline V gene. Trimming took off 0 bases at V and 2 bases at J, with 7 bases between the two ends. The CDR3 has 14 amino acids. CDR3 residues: CASSYSRQNYGYTF. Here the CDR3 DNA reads TGTGCCAGCAGTTACTCGAGACAGAACTATGGCTACACCTTC.

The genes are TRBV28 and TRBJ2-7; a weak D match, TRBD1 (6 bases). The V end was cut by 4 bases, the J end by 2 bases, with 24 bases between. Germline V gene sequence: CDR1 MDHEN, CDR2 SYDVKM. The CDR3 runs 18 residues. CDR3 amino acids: CASSSLFLRDISPYEQYF. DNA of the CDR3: TGTGCCAGCAGTTCGTTATTTCTCAGGGACATCTCCCCCTACGAGCAGTACTTC. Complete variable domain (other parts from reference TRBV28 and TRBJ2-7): DVKVTQSSRYLVKRTGEKVFLECVQDMDHENMFWYRQDPGLGLRLIYFSYDVKMKEKGDIPEGYSVSREKKERFSLILESASTNQTSMYLCASSSLFLRDISPYEQYFGPGTRLTVT.

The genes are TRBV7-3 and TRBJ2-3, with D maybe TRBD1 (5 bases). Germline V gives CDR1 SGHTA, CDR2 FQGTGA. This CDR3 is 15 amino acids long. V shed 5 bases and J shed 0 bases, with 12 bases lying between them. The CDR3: CASSRQSLSTDTQYF. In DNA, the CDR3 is TGTGCCAGCAGCAGACAGAGCCTTAGCACAGATACGCAGTATTTT.

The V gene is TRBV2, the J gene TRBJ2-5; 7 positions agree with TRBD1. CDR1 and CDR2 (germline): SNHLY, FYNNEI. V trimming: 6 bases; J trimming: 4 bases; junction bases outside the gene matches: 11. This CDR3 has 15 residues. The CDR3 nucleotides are TGTGCCAGCAGACTTACAGGGGCATCACGAGAGACCCAGTACTTC. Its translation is CASRLTGASRETQYF.

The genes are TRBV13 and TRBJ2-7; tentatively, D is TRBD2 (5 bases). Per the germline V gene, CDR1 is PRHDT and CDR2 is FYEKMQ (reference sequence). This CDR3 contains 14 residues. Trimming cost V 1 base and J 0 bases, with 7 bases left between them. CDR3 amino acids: CASSLAEDSYEQYF. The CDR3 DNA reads TGTGCCAGCAGCTTAGCGGAGGACTCCTACGAGCAGTACTTC.

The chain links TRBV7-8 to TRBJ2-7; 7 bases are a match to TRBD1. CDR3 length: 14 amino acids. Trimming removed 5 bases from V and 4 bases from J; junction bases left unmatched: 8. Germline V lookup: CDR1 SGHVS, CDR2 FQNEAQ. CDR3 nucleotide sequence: TGTGCCAGCAGCCGAAGGGGGCCAGGTTACGAGCAGTACTTC. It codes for CASSRRGPGYEQYF.

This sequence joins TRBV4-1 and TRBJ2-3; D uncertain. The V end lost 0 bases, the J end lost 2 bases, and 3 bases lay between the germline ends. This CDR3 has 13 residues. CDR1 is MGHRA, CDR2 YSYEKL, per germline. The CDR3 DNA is TGCGCCAGCAGCCAAGACCACACAGATACGCAGTATTTT. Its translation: CASSQDHTDTQYF.

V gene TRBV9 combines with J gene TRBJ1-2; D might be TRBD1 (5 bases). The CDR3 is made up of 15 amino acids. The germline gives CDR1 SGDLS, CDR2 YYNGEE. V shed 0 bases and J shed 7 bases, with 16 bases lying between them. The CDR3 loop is CASSVAERGAGGYTF. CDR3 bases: TGTGCCAGCAGCGTAGCCGAGCGGGGCGCGGGTGGCTACACCTTC.

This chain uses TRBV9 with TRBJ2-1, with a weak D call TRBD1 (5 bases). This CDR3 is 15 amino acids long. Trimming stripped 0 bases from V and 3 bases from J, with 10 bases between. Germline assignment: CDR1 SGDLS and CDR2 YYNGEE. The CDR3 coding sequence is TGTGCCAGCAGCGTAGGTTCTCAGGGCTACAATGAGCAGTTCTTC. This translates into CASSVGSQGYNEQFF.

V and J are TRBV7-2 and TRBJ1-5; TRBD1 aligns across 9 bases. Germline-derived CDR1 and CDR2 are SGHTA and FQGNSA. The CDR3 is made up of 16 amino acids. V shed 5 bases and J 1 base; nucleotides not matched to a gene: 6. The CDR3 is CASSRQGGGSNQPQHF. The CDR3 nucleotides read TGTGCCAGCAGCCGACAGGGGGGAGGAAGCAATCAGCCCCAGCATTTT.

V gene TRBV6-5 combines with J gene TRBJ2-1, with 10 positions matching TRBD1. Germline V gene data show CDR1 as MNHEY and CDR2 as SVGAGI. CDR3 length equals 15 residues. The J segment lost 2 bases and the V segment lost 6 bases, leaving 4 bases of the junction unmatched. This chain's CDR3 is CASRLDRGTYNEQFF. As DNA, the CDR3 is TGTGCCAGCAGGCTGGACAGGGGGACCTACAATGAGCAGTTCTTC.

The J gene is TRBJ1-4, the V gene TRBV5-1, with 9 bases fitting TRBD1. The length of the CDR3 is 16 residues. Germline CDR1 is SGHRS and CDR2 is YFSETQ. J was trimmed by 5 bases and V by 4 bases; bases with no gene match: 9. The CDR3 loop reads CASSRSGTGINEKLFF. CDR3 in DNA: TGCGCCAGCAGCCGATCCGGGACAGGGATCAATGAAAAACTGTTTTTT.

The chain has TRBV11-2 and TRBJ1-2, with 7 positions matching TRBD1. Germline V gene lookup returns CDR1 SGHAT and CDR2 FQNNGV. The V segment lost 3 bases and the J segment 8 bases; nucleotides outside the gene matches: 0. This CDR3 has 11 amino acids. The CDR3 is CASSFRGGYTF. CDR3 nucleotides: TGTGCCAGCAGCTTCAGGGGGGGCTACACCTTC.